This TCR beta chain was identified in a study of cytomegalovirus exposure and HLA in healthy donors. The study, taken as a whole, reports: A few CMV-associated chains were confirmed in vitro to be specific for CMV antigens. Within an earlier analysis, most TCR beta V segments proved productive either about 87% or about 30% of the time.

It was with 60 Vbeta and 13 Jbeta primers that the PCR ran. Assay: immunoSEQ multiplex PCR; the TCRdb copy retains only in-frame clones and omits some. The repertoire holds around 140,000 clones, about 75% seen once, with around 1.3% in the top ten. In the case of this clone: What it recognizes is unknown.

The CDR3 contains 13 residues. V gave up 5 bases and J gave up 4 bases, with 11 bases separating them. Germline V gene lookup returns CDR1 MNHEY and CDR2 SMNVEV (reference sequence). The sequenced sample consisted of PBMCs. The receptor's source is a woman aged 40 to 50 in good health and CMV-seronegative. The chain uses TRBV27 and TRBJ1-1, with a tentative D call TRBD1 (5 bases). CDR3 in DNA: TGTGCCAGCAGTATTAGACAGTTCACTGAAGCTTTCTTT. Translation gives CASSIRQFTEAFF.